This T cell receptor (beta chain) was documented in a study of PD-L1 blockade in urothelial cancer. To note about this clone: Its antigen is unidentified.

Study results and caveats: Clones that were tumor-associated expanded more in the blood of durable-benefit patients at 3 weeks.

Germline CDR1 reads SGDLS; CDR2 reads YYNGEE. There are 17 residues in the CDR3. J gave up 7 bases and V 2 bases, and 12 bases lay outside the gene matches. Described time point: pretreatment peripheral blood. The assay was immunoSEQ multiplex PCR, and TCRdb's table has in-frame clones only and misses some. Of tens of thousands of clones listed, roughly 84% are singletons. The V and J genes are TRBV9 and TRBJ2-2; 9 nucleotides match TRBD2. The material sequenced was PBMCs, taken around atezolizumab (anti-PD-L1) treatment. The sequence derives from a man in his sixties with urothelial cancer. The CDR3 spells CASSVSALTSGLGELFF. As DNA, the CDR3 is TGTGCCAGCAGCGTCTCTGCTCTGACTAGCGGACTCGGGGAGCTGTTTTTT.